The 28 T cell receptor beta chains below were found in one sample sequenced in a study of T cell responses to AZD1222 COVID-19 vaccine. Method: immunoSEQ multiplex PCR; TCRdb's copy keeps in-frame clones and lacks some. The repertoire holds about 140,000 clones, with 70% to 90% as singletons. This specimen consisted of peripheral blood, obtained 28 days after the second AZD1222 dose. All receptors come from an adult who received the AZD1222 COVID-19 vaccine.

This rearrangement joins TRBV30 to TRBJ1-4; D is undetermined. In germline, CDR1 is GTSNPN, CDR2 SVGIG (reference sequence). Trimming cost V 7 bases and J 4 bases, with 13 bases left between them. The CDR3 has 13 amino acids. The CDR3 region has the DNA TGTGCCTCACGGGATTCTTTTAATGAAAAACTGTTTTTT. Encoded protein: CASRDSFNEKLFF.

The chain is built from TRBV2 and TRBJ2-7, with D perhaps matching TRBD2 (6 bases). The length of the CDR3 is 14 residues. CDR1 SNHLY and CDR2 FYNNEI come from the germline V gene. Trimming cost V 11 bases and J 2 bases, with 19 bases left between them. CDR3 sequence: CAGLPGVWTYEQYF. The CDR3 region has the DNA TGTGCCGGCCTCCCGGGGGTGTGGACCTACGAGCAGTACTTC.

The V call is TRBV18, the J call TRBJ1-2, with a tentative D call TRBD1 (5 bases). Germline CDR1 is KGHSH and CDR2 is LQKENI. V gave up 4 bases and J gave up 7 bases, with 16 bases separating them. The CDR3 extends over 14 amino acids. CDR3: CASSLTQEKVGYTF. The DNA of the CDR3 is TGTGCCAGCTCACTGACACAGGAGAAGGTTGGCTACACCTTC.

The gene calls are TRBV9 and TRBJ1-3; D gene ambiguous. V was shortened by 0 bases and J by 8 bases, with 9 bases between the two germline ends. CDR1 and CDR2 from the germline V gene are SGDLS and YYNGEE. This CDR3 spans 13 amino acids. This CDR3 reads CASSVATDHTIYF. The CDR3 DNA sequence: TGTGCCAGCAGCGTAGCAACTGATCACACCATATATTTT.

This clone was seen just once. The CDR3 loop reads CASSRNDFQETQYF. DNA for the CDR3: TGTGCCAGCAGCCGGAATGACTTCCAAGAGACCCAGTACTTC. The rearrangement joins TRBV7-9 to TRBJ2-5, with D unresolved. CDR3 size: 14 residues. V was shortened by 5 bases and J by 1 base, with 11 bases between the two germline ends. Germline V CDR1 and CDR2: SEHNR, FQNEAQ (reference sequence).

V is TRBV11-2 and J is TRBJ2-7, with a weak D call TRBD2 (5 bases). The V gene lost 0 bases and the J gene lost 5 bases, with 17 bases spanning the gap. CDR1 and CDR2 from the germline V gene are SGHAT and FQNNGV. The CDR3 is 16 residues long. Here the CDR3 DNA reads TGTGCCAGCAGCTTAGATCGGGCTGGGAGACTACACGAGCAGTACTTC. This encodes CASSLDRAGRLHEQYF.

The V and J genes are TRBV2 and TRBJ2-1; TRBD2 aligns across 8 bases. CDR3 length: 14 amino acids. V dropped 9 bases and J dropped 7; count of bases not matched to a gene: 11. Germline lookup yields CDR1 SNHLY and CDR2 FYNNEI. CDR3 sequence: CASFFGGARNEQFF. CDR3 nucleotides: TGTGCCAGTTTCTTCGGGGGGGCTAGGAATGAGCAGTTCTTC.

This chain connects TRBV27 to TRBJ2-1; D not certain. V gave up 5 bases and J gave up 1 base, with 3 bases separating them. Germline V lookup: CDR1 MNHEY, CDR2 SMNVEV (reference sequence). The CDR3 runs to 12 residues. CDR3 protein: CASSQSYNEQFF. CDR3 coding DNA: TGTGCCAGCAGTCAATCCTACAATGAGCAGTTCTTC.

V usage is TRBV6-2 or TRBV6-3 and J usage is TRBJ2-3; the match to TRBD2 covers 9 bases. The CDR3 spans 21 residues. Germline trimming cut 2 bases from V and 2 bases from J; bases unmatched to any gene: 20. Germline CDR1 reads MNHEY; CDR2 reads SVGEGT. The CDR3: CASSYLNWPGTSSRNTDTQYF. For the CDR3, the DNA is TGTGCCAGCAGTTACCTGAACTGGCCCGGGACTAGCTCCAGAAACACAGATACGCAGTATTTT.

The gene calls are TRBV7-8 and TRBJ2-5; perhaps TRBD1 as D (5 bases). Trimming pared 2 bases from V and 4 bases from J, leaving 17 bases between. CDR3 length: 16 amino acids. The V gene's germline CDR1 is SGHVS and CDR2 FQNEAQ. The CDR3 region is CASSLPGRGQGETQYF. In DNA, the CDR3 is TGTGCCAGCAGCTTACCAGGACGTGGGCAGGGAGAGACCCAGTACTTC.

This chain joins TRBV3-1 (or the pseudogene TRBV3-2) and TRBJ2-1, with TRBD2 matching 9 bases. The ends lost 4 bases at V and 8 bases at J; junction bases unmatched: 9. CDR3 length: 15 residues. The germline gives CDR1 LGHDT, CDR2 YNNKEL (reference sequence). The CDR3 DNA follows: TGTGCCAGCAGCCTAGCGGGAGCCCTCCTCGATGAGCAGTTCTTC. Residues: CASSLAGALLDEQFF.

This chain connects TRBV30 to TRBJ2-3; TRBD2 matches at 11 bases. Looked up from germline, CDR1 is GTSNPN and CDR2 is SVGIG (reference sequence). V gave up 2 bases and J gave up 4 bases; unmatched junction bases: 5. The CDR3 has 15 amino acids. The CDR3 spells CAWSLSGGASDTQYF. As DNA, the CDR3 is TGTGCCTGGAGTCTTAGCGGGGGGGCCTCAGATACGCAGTATTTT.

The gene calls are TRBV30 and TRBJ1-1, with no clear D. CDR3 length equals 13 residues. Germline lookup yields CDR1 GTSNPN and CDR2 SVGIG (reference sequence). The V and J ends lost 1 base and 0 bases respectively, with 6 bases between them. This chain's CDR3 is CAWSGTVNTEAFF. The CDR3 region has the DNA TGTGCCTGGAGTGGGACCGTGAACACTGAAGCTTTCTTT.

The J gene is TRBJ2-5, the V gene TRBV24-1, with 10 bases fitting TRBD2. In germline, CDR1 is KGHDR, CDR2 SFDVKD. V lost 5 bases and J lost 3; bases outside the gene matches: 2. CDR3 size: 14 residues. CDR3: CATSVGLAEETQYF. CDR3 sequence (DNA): TGTGCCACCAGTGTCGGACTAGCGGAAGAGACCCAGTACTTC.

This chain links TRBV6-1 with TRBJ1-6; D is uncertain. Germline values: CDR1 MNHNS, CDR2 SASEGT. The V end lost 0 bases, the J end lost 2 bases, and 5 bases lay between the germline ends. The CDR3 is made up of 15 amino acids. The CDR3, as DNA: TGTGCCAGCAGTGAAGCGAGAGCCTATAATTCACCCCTCCACTTT. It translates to CASSEARAYNSPLHF.

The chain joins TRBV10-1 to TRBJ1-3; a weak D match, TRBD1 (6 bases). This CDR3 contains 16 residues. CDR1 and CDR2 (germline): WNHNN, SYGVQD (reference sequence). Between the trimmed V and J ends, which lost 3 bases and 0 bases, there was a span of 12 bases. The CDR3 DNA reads TGCGCCAGCAGTGACCACAGGGCCTCCTCTGGAAACACCATATATTTT. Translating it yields CASSDHRASSGNTIYF.

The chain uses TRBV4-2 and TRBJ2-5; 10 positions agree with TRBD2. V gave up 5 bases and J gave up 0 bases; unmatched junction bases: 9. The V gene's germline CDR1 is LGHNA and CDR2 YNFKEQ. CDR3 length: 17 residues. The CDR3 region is CASSTWGSGGYQETQYF. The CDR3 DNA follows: TGTGCCAGCAGCACATGGGGTAGCGGGGGGTACCAAGAGACCCAGTACTTC.

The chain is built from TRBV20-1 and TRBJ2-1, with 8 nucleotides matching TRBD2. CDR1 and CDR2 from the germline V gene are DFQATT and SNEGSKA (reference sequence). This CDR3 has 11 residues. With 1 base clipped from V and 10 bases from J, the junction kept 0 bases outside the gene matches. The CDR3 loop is CSARASGEQFF. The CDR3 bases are TGCAGTGCTAGAGCTAGCGGGGAGCAGTTCTTC.

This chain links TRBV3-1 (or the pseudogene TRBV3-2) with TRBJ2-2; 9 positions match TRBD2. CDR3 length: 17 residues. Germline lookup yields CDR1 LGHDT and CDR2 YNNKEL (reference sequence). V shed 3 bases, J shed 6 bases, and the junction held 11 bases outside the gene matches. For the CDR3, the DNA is TGTGCCAGCAGCCAGGGGACTGCTAGCGGGAAGGCCGGGGAGCTGTTTTTT. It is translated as CASSQGTASGKAGELFF.

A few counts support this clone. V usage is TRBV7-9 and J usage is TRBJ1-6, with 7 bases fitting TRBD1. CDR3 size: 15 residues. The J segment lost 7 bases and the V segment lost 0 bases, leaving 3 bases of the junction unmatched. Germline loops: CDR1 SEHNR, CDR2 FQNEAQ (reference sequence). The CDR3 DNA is TGTGCCAGCAGCTTAGCAGGGGGCTCAAATTCACCCCTCCACTTT. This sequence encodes CASSLAGGSNSPLHF.

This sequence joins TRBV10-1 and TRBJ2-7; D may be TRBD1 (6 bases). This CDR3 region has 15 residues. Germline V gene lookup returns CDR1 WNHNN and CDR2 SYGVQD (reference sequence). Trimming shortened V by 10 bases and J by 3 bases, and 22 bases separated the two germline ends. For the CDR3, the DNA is TGCGCCATCCCCCTTTGGACAGTTGGGTACTACGAGCAGTACTTC. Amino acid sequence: CAIPLWTVGYYEQYF.

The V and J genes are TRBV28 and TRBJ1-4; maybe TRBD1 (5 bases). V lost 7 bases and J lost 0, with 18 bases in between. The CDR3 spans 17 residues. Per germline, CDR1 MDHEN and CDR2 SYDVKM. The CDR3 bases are TGTGCCAGCATCAGATGGGGCTTAGGGGCAACTAATGAAAAACTGTTTTTT. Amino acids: CASIRWGLGATNEKLFF. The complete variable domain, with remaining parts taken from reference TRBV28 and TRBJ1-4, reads DVKVTQSSRYLVKRTGEKVFLECVQDMDHENMFWYRQDPGLGLRLIYFSYDVKMKEKGDIPEGYSVSREKKERFSLILESASTNQTSMYLCASIRWGLGATNEKLFFGSGTQLSVL.

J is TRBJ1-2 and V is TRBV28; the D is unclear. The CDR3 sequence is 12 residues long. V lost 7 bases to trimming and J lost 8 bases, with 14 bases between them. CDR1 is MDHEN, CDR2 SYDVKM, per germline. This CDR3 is CASNFGLMGYTF. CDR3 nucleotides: TGTGCCAGCAACTTCGGACTGATGGGCTACACCTTC.

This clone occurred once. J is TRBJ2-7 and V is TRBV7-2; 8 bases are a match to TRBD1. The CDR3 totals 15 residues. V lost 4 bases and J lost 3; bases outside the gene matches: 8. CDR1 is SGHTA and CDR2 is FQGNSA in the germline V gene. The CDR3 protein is CASSSRTGSIYEQYF. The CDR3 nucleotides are TGTGCCAGCAGCTCTCGGACAGGGAGTATCTACGAGCAGTACTTC.

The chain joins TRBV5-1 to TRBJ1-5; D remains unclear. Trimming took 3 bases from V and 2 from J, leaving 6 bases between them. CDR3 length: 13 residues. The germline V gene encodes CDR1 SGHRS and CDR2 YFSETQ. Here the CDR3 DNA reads TGCGCCAGCAGCTCGGAGGGCAATCAGCCCCAGCATTTT. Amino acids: CASSSEGNQPQHF.

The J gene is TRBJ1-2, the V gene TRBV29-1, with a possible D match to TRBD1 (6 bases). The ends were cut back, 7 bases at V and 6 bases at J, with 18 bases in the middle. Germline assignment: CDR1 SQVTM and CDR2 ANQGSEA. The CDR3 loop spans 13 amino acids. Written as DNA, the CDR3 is TGCAGCGCTCACTCCCTACAGGGAAATGGCTACACCTTC. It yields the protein CSAHSLQGNGYTF.

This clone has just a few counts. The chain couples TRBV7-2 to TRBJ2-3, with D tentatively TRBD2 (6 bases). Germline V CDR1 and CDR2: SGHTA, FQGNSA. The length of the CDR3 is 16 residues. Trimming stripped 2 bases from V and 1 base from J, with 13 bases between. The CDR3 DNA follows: TGTGCCAGCAGCTTATGGCGTGGGGAGGGCACAGATACGCAGTATTTT. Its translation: CASSLWRGEGTDTQYF. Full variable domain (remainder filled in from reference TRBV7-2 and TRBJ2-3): GAGVSQSPSNKVTEKGKDVELRCDPISGHTALYWYRQSLGQGLEFLIYFQGNSAPDKSGLPSDRFSAERTGGSVSTLTIQRTQQEDSAVYLCASSLWRGEGTDTQYFGPGTRLTVL.

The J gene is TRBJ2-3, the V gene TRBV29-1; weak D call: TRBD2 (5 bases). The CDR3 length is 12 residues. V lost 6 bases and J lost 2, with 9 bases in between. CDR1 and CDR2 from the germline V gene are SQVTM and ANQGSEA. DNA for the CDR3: TGCAGCGTAGTCGGGATCACAGATACGCAGTATTTT. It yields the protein CSVVGITDTQYF.